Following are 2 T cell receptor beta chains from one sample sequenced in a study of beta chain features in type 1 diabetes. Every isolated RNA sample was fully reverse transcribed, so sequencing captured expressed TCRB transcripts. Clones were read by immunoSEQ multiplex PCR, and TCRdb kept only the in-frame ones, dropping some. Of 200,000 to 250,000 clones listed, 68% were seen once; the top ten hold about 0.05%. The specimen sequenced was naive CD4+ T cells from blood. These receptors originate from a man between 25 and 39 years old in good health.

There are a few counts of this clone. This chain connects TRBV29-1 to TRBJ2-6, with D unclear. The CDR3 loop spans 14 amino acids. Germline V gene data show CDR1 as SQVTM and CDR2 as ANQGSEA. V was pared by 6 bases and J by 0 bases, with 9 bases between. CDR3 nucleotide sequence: TGCAGCGTGGATTCAGCCTCTGGGGCCAACGTCCTGACTTTC. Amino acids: CSVDSASGANVLTF.

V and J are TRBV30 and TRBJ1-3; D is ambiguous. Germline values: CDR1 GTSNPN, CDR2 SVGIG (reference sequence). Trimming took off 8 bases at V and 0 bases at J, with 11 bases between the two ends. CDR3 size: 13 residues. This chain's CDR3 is CARRVHSGNTIYF. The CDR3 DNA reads TGTGCCCGTCGGGTCCACTCTGGAAACACCATATATTTT.